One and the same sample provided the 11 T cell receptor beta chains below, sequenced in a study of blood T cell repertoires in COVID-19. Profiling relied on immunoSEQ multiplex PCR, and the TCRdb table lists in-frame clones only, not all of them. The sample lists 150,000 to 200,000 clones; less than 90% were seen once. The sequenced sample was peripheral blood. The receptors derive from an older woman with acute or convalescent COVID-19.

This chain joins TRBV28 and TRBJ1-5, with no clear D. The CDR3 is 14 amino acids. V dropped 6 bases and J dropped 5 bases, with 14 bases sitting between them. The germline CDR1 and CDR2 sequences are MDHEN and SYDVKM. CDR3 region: CASRSHSLHQPQHF. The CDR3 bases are TGTGCCAGCAGGTCCCACAGCTTACATCAGCCCCAGCATTTT. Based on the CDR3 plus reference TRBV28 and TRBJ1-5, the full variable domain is DVKVTQSSRYLVKRTGEKVFLECVQDMDHENMFWYRQDPGLGLRLIYFSYDVKMKEKGDIPEGYSVSREKKERFSLILESASTNQTSMYLCASRSHSLHQPQHFGDGTRLSIL.

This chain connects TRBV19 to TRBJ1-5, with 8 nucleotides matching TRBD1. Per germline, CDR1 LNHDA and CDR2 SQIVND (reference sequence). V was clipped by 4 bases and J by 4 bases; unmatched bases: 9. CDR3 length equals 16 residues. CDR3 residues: CASSTRHRQGNQPQHF. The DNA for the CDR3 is TGTGCCAGTAGTACCCGCCACCGACAGGGGAATCAGCCCCAGCATTTT. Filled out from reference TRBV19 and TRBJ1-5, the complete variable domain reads DGGITQSPKYLFRKEGQNVTLSCEQNLNHDAMYWYRQDPGQGLRLIYYSQIVNDFQKGDIAEGYSVSREKKESFPLTVTSAQKNPTAFYLCASSTRHRQGNQPQHFGDGTRLSIL.

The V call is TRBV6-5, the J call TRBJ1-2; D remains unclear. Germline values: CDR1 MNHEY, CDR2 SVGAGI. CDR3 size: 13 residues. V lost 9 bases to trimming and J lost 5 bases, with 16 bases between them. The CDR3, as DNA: TGTGCCAGTTCGGCGGGAGGGAGGTATGGCTACACCTTC. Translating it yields CASSAGGRYGYTF.

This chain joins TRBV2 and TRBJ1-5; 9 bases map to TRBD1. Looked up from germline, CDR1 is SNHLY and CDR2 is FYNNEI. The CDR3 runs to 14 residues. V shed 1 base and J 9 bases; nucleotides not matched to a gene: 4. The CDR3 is CASSEDRGLMPQHF. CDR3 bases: TGTGCCAGCAGTGAAGACAGGGGGCTAATGCCCCAGCATTTT.

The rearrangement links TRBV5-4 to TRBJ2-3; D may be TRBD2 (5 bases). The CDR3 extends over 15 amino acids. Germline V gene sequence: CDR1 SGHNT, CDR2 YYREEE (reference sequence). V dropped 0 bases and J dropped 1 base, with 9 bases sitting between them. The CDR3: CASSLASIGTDTQYF. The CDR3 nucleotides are TGTGCCAGCAGCTTGGCTAGCATTGGCACAGATACGCAGTATTTT. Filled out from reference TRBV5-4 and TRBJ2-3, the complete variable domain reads ETGVTQSPTHLIKTRGQQVTLRCSSQSGHNTVSWYQQALGQGPQFIFQYYREEENGRGNFPPRFSGLQFPNYSSELNVNALELDDSALYLCASSLASIGTDTQYFGPGTRLTVL.

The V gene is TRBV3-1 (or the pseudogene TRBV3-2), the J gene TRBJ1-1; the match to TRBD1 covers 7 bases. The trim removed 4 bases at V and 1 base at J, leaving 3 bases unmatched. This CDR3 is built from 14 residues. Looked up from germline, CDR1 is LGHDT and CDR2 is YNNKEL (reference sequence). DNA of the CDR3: TGTGCCAGCAGCCGGAGGGACAGGAACACTGAAGCTTTCTTT. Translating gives CASSRRDRNTEAFF.

The chain's CDR3 is CASSTPLAGVLDTQYF. Here the CDR3 DNA reads TGTGCCAGCAGCACCCCACTAGCGGGAGTTTTGGATACGCAGTATTTT. The V call is TRBV5-4, the J call TRBJ2-3; 11 nucleotides align to TRBD2. Germline trimming cut 4 bases from V and 6 bases from J; bases unmatched to any gene: 10. Germline CDR1 is SGHNT and CDR2 is YYREEE (reference sequence). This CDR3 is 16 amino acids long.

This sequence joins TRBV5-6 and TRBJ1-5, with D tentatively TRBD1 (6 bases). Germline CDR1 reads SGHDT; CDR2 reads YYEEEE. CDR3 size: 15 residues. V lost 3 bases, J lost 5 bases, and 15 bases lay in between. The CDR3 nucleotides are TGTGCCAGCAGCTCGGGAACAGGGATTGATCAGCCCCAGCATTTT. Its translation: CASSSGTGIDQPQHF.

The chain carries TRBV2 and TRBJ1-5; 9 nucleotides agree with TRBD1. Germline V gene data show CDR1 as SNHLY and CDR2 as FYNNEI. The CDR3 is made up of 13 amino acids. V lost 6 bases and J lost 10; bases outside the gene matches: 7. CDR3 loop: CASSHRGPEPQHF. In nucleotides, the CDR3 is TGTGCCAGCAGCCACAGGGGGCCCGAACCCCAGCATTTT.

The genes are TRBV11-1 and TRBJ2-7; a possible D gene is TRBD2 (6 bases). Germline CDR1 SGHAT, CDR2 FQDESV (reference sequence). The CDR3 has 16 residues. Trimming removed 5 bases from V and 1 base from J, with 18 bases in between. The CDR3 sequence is CASSKSGGSLSYEQYF. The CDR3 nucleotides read TGTGCCAGCAGCAAATCCGGGGGTTCCCTTTCCTACGAGCAGTACTTC.

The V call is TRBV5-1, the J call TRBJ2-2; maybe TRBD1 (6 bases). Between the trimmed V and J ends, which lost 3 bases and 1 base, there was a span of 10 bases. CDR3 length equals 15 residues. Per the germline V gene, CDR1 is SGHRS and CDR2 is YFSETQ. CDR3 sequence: CASSSGQLNTGELFF. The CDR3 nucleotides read TGCGCCAGCAGCTCCGGACAGCTGAACACCGGGGAGCTGTTTTTT. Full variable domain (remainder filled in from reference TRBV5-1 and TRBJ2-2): KAGVTQTPRYLIKTRGQQVTLSCSPISGHRSVSWYQQTPGQGLQFLFEYFSETQRNKGNFPGRFSGRQFSNSRSEMNVSTLELGDSALYLCASSSGQLNTGELFFGEGSRLTVL.